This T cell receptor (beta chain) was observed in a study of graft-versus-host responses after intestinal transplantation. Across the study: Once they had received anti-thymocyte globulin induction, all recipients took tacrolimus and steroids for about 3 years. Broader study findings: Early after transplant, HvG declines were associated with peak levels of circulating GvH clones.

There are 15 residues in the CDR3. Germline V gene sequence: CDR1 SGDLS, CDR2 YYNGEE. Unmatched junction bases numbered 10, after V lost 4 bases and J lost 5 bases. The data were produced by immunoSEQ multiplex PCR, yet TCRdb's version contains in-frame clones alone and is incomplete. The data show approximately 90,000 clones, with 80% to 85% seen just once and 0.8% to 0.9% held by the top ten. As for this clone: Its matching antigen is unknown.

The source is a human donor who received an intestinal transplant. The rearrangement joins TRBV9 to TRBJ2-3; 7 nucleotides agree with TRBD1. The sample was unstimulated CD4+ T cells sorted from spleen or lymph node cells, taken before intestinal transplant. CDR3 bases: TGTGCCAGCAGCTCTAGGGGGCAGGCGGAAGATACGCAGTATTTT. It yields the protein CASSSRGQAEDTQYF.